The 26 T cell receptor beta chains reported below all come from one sample, sequenced in a study of blood T cells in healthy people across ages. Using a J-beta primer mix together with a sample-barcoded 5' primer, a second PCR was run for about 7 to 12 cycles. MiXCR, run by TCRdb on the 5' RACE reads, gives a single entry per CDR3 protein. The table shows around 870,000 distinct CDR3 sequences, with about 28% occurring only once. The sample consisted of blood. The receptors here all came from a woman at least 80 years old in good health.

This clonotype has ten or more counts. The genes are TRBV20-1 and TRBJ1-2; D is unresolved. The ends were cut back, 5 bases at V and 2 bases at J, with 18 bases in the middle. Germline CDR1 DFQATT, CDR2 SNEGSKA (reference sequence). This CDR3 contains 15 residues. The CDR3 region is CSAVWKGKENYGYTF. The DNA for the CDR3 is TGCAGTGCTGTCTGGAAAGGGAAAGAAAACTATGGCTACACCTTC.

This clonotype showed up just a few times. This chain links TRBV20-1 with TRBJ1-2; 8 bases align to TRBD1. The germline V gene has CDR1 DFQATT and CDR2 SNEGSKA (reference sequence). The CDR3 has 12 residues. The ends lost 6 bases at V and 6 bases at J; junction bases unmatched: 6. CDR3 nucleotides: TGCAGTGCCGCGGACAGGGAACATGGCTACACCTTC. Its translation is CSAADREHGYTF.

As regards this clonotype: Given a much more abundant clone one base away, this may be a read error. This rearrangement joins TRBV7-2 to TRBJ2-1; weak D call: TRBD1 (6 bases). Germline lookup yields CDR1 SGHTA and CDR2 FQGNSA. CDR3 length equals 16 residues. CDR3 region: CVSSLKGQGTYNEQFF. The CDR3 nucleotides read TGTGTCAGCAGCTTGAAGGGGCAGGGGACCTACAATGAGCAGTTCTTC. Full variable domain (outside the CDR3, taken from reference TRBV7-2 and TRBJ2-1): GAGVSQSPSNKVTEKGKDVELRCDPISGHTALYWYRQSLGQGLEFLIYFQGNSAPDKSGLPSDRFSAERTGGSVSTLTIQRTQQEDSAVYLCVSSLKGQGTYNEQFFGPGTRLTVL.

This clonotype has a handful of counts. The rearrangement links TRBV27 to TRBJ1-2, with D possibly being TRBD1 (5 bases). Deletions cut 3 bases from V and 2 bases from J, with 10 bases between. The germline V gene encodes CDR1 MNHEY and CDR2 SMNVEV (reference sequence). This CDR3 spans 14 amino acids. The CDR3 DNA is TGTGCCAGCAGTTTCAGGGCGCAAAACTATGGCTACACCTTC. Translation: CASSFRAQNYGYTF.

This clonotype has just a few counts. The gene calls are TRBV24-1 and TRBJ2-7; TRBD1 agrees at 7 bases. This CDR3 is built from 17 residues. The germline gives CDR1 KGHDR, CDR2 SFDVKD. J was trimmed by 0 bases and V by 5 bases; bases with no gene match: 12. The CDR3: CATSAGEKQGNSYEQYF. The DNA for the CDR3 is TGTGCCACCAGTGCCGGGGAAAAACAGGGGAACTCCTACGAGCAGTACTTC.

This rearrangement joins TRBV27 to TRBJ2-7; D is perhaps TRBD1 (6 bases). This CDR3 spans 15 amino acids. CDR1 MNHEY and CDR2 SMNVEV come from the germline V gene (reference sequence). V lost 4 bases to trimming and J lost 3 bases, with 16 bases between them. The CDR3 DNA reads TGTGCCAGCAGTTCGCCCCGGGACATTCACTACGAGCAGTACTTC. This sequence encodes CASSSPRDIHYEQYF.

This clonotype was detected many times. The gene calls are TRBV7-2 and TRBJ1-2; D uncertain. The CDR3 sequence is 15 residues long. The germline V and J ends were trimmed by 5 bases and 4 bases, with 17 bases remaining between them. Germline lookup yields CDR1 SGHTA and CDR2 FQGNSA. The CDR3: CASSHNRQTAYGYTF. The CDR3 region has the DNA TGTGCCAGCAGCCACAACAGACAAACCGCCTATGGCTACACCTTC.

J is TRBJ1-2 and V is TRBV29-1; D not certain. Trimming cost V 1 base and J 6 bases, with 12 bases left between them. Germline V gene data show CDR1 as SQVTM and CDR2 as ANQGSEA. The CDR3 is 13 amino acids. CDR3 protein: CSVEVKTRHGYTF. The CDR3 bases are TGCAGCGTTGAAGTCAAAACAAGACATGGCTACACCTTC.

In this sample, this clonotype turned up many times. The rearrangement links TRBV2 to TRBJ2-3; 8 bases fit TRBD2. CDR3 length: 14 residues. Germline-derived CDR1 and CDR2 are SNHLY and FYNNEI. The trim removed 7 bases at V and 1 base at J, leaving 4 bases unmatched. The CDR3 coding sequence is TGTGCCAGCAATCTTAGCGGGGGCACAGATACGCAGTATTTT. Translation gives CASNLSGGTDTQYF.

V and J are TRBV7-9 and TRBJ2-6, with 7 bases identical to TRBD1. Trimming at V came to 6 bases and at J to 4 bases, leaving 9 bases not matched to a gene. This CDR3 contains 16 residues. In germline, CDR1 is SEHNR, CDR2 FQNEAQ (reference sequence). Written as DNA, the CDR3 is TGTGCCAGCAGTTATACAGGGGCGCGGGGGGCCAACGTCCTGACTTTC. Translation: CASSYTGARGANVLTF.

The chain employs TRBV3-1 and TRBJ1-2; D perhaps matches TRBD1 (6 bases). Germline CDR1 is LGHDT and CDR2 is YNNKEL (reference sequence). CDR3 length: 13 amino acids. Trimming removed 3 bases from V and 5 bases from J, with 10 bases in between. The CDR3 DNA reads TGTGCCAGCAGCCAGCGCAGGGGATATGGCTACACCTTC. This translates into CASSQRRGYGYTF.

This clonotype was observed at least ten times. The chain carries TRBV9 and TRBJ2-1, with 8 bases aligning to TRBD2. CDR3 length: 16 amino acids. J was trimmed by 2 bases and V by 3 bases; bases with no gene match: 7. Germline CDR1 SGDLS, CDR2 YYNGEE. CDR3 bases: TGTGCCAGCAGCGACCTCGGACTAGCAACCTACAATGAGCAGTTCTTC. As protein: CASSDLGLATYNEQFF.

This clonotype was counted only a few times. J is TRBJ1-1 and V is TRBV10-2; no reliable D call. The CDR3 runs 15 residues. The V end was cut by 0 bases, the J end by 5 bases, with 13 bases between. Germline V CDR1 and CDR2: WSHSY, SAAADI. The CDR3 here is CASSESWGRGTEAFF. The CDR3, as DNA: TGCGCCAGCAGTGAGTCTTGGGGAAGAGGAACTGAAGCTTTCTTT.

The rearrangement links TRBV6-2 or TRBV6-3 to TRBJ1-2; D ambiguous. The CDR3 contains 14 residues. V was cut by 0 bases and J by 10 bases, with 15 bases left in between. Germline V gene sequence: CDR1 MNHEY, CDR2 SVGEGT. CDR3 sequence: CASSYSASPGDYTF. CDR3 sequence (DNA): TGTGCCAGCAGTTACTCAGCCAGTCCGGGAGACTACACCTTC.

In this sample, this clonotype turned up many times. The V call is TRBV28, the J call TRBJ2-1, with D perhaps TRBD2 (6 bases). Per germline, CDR1 MDHEN and CDR2 SYDVKM. The germline V and J ends were trimmed by 7 bases and 9 bases, with 22 bases remaining between them. This CDR3 spans 15 amino acids. The CDR3 spells CASTGGAAGNREQFF. Written as DNA, the CDR3 is TGTGCCAGCACAGGCGGGGCAGCGGGTAATCGTGAGCAGTTCTTC.

This clonotype has ten or more counts. The CDR3 bases are TGTGCCAGCAGCTCGCGATACACAGTAGGCAGGGTCTACGAGCAGTACTTC. As protein: CASSSRYTVGRVYEQYF. The V gene is TRBV7-9, the J gene TRBJ2-7, with D possibly TRBD1 on 5 matching bases. Germline CDR1 SEHNR, CDR2 FQNEAQ (reference sequence). V lost 4 bases and J 3 bases, leaving 22 bases between the germline ends. There are 17 residues in the CDR3.

This clonotype was counted ten times or more. The chain recombines TRBV3-1 with TRBJ1-2; D perhaps matches TRBD1 (5 bases). Looked up from germline, CDR1 is LGHDT and CDR2 is YNNKEL (reference sequence). V lost 3 bases and J lost 8, with 10 bases in between. There are 12 residues in the CDR3. CDR3: CASSQQGGGYTF. The CDR3 region has the DNA TGTGCCAGCAGCCAGCAGGGCGGCGGCTACACCTTC.

The V and J genes are TRBV19 and TRBJ1-2, with D hard to call. Germline CDR1 and CDR2: LNHDA and SQIVND (reference sequence). V dropped 7 bases and J dropped 7 bases, with 13 bases sitting between them. The CDR3 totals 12 residues. DNA of the CDR3: TGTGCCAGTACCTTCTTAGAGGGTGGCTACACCTTC. As protein: CASTFLEGGYTF. Full variable domain (rest looked up from reference TRBV19 and TRBJ1-2): DGGITQSPKYLFRKEGQNVTLSCEQNLNHDAMYWYRQDPGQGLRLIYYSQIVNDFQKGDIAEGYSVSREKKESFPLTVTSAQKNPTAFYLCASTFLEGGYTFGSGTRLTVV.

This clonotype was seen a handful of times. The chain employs TRBV5-5 and TRBJ2-1; TRBD2 matches at 9 bases. This CDR3 contains 16 residues. V lost 0 bases, J lost 10 bases, and 11 bases stayed unmatched. Germline V lookup: CDR1 SGHKS, CDR2 YYEKEE (reference sequence). DNA for the CDR3: TGTGCCAGCAGCTTGGAGGCTAGCGGGGCGCTTCGGGAGCAGTTCTTC. Its translation: CASSLEASGALREQFF.

In this sample, this clonotype turned up a few times. The chain carries TRBV7-9 and TRBJ1-1, with 9 bases identical to TRBD1. V dropped 3 bases and J dropped 6; count of bases not matched to a gene: 11. The CDR3 loop spans 16 amino acids. Per germline, CDR1 SEHNR and CDR2 FQNEAQ (reference sequence). The CDR3 is CASSFLRDREGSEAFF. CDR3 DNA sequence: TGTGCCAGCAGCTTCCTCCGGGACAGGGAGGGTTCTGAAGCTTTCTTT.

The chain combines TRBV4-1 with TRBJ2-5; D gene uncertain. The germline CDR1 and CDR2 sequences are MGHRA and YSYEKL. The germline V and J ends were trimmed by 0 bases and 4 bases, with 6 bases remaining between them. This CDR3 comprises 13 residues. DNA for the CDR3: TGCGCCAGCAGCCAAGAGTCACTAGAGACCCAGTACTTC. It encodes CASSQESLETQYF.

For this clonotype: A much more abundant neighbour one base away suggests this may be a read error. The J gene is TRBJ1-2, the V gene TRBV10-3, with D uncertain. Germline V CDR1 and CDR2: ENHRY, SYGVKD. This CDR3 region has 14 residues. Trimming removed 4 bases at V and 2 bases at J, with 11 bases between. CDR3 residues: CAISAPDGNYGYTF. Here the CDR3 DNA reads TGTGCCATCAGTGCCCCGGACGGAAACTATGGCTACACCTTC.

This clonotype occurred a few times. The CDR3 coding sequence is TGTGCCAGCAGTTTACTTGGACAGGGGGCTAATGAGCAGTTCTTC. The encoded protein is CASSLLGQGANEQFF. The chain uses TRBV12-3 or TRBV12-4 and TRBJ2-1, with 11 bases matching TRBD1. CDR3 length equals 15 residues. Trimming at V came to 2 bases and at J to 7 bases, leaving 4 bases not matched to a gene.

This clonotype was counted a few times. A read error may explain this, as a much larger clone is one base away. This chain links TRBV4-2 with TRBJ2-5; D is possibly TRBD1 or TRBD2 (6 bases each). The CDR3 spans 15 residues. The germline gives CDR1 LGHNA, CDR2 YNFKEQ. The CDR3 nucleotides read TGTGCCAACAGCCAAGATTGGGGGGCCGGAGAGACCCAGTACTTC. Residues: CANSQDWGAGETQYF.

The genes are TRBV12-3 or TRBV12-4 and TRBJ2-3; a possible D gene is TRBD1 (5 bases). Trimming pared 6 bases from V and 4 bases from J, leaving 23 bases between. The CDR3 runs to 17 residues. Here the CDR3 reads CASRPLGKGVGADTQYF. As DNA, the CDR3 is TGTGCCAGCAGACCCCTAGGCAAAGGGGTGGGCGCAGATACGCAGTATTTT.

The table lists this clonotype with many counts. This chain links TRBV18 with TRBJ2-4; D is unresolved. The CDR3 runs to 11 residues. With 2 bases removed from V and 8 bases from J, the gap between germline ends came to 4 bases. Per germline, CDR1 KGHSH and CDR2 LQKENI. The CDR3 reads CASSPWDIQYF. CDR3 in DNA: TGTGCCAGCTCACCATGGGACATTCAGTACTTC.